This entry is about one T cell receptor (beta chain). What it recognizes is unknown. The data stem from a study of cytomegalovirus exposure and HLA in healthy donors. Study outcomes and limitations: The study had only CMV serostatus as immune exposure information. Cytomegalovirus-associated status was assigned to some 180 TCR beta chains. The authors considered a cluster of highly shared sequence variants likely to be a sequencing artifact. For most TCR beta V segments, an earlier analysis put the productive rate at about 87% or about 30% of the time.

Germline V gene data show CDR1 as SGHRS and CDR2 as YFSETQ. The CDR3 consists of 13 residues. The ends lost 2 bases at V and 11 bases at J; junction bases unmatched: 9. Primers included in the PCR were 60 Vbeta and 13 Jbeta primers. Sequencing was performed with immunoSEQ multiplex PCR; in TCRdb, only in-frame clones are kept and a portion is missing. The sample contains about 45,000 clones, around two thirds of which appear only once. This clonotype originated in a woman aged 25 to 39 in good health and CMV-seronegative. This chain connects TRBV5-1 to TRBJ1-1, with 7 bases that match TRBD1. Sequencing used PBMCs. CDR3 DNA sequence: TGCGCCAGCAGCTTAATTACAGGGGTCGACGCTTTCTTT. Translating it yields CASSLITGVDAFF.